The T cell receptor (beta chain) under discussion was sequenced for a study of blood T cell repertoires in COVID-19. Background on the study: The cDNA or gDNA used as material had been derived from T cells, B-cell-depleted T cells, or PBMCs.

Per the original data handling: Nucleated cell number was recorded as an estimate derived from reference gene primer amplification. The data were produced by immunoSEQ multiplex PCR, yet TCRdb's version contains in-frame clones alone and is incomplete. V and J calls and clone size follow that table, whereas D and trimming were derived from the DNA. The table lists about 260,000 clones, 84% of them singletons, with approximately 4.5% in the top ten. Material for sequencing was PBMCs or T cells enriched from blood (not recorded which). The source is a man under 40 with acute COVID-19.

This chain's CDR3 is CASSSMTGGNEQFF. CDR3 nucleotide sequence: TGTGCCAGCAGCTCCATGACAGGGGGGAATGAGCAGTTCTTC. This chain connects TRBV7-2 to TRBJ2-1; 9 bases map to TRBD1. This CDR3 has 14 amino acids. With 4 bases clipped from V and 7 bases from J, the junction kept 5 bases outside the gene matches. Germline V gene sequence: CDR1 SGHTA, CDR2 FQGNSA.